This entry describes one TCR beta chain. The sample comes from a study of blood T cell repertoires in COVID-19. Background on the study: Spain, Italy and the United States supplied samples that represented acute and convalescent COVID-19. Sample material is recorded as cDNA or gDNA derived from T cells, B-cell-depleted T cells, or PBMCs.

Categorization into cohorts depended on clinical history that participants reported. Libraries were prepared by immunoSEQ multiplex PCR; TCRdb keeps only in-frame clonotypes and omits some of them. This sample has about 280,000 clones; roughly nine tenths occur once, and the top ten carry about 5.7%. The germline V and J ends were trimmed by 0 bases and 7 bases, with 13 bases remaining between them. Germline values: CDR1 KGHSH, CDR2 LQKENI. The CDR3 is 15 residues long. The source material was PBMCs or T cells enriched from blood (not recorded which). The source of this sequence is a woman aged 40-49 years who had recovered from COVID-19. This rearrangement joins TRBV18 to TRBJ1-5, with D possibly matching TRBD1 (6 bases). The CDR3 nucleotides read TGTGCCAGCTCACCACCGGACAGTCCCTACCAGCCCCAGCATTTT. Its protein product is CASSPPDSPYQPQHF. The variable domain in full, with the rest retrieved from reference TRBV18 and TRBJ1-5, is NAGVMQNPRHLVRRRGQEARLRCSPMKGHSHVYWYRQLPEEGLKFMVYLQKENIIDESGMPKERFSAEFPKEGPSILRIQQVVRGDSAAYFCASSPPDSPYQPQHFGDGTRLSIL.